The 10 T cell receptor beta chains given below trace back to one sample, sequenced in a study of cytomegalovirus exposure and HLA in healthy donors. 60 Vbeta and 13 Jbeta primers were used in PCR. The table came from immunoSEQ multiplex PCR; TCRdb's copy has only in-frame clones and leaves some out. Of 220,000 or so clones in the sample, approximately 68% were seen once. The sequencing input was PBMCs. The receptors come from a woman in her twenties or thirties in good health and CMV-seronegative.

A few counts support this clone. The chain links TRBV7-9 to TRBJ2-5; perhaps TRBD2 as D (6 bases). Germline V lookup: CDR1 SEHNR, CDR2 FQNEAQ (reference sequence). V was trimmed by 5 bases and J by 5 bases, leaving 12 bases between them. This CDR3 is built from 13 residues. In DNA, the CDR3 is TGTGCCAGCAGCACACTTGGAGGGGAGACCCAGTACTTC. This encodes CASSTLGGETQYF.

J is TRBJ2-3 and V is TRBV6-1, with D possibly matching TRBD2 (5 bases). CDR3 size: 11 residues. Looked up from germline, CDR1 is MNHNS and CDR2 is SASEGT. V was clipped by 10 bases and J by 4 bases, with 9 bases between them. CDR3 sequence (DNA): TGTGCCACCGCGAGGGCAGATACGCAGTATTTT. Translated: CATARADTQYF.

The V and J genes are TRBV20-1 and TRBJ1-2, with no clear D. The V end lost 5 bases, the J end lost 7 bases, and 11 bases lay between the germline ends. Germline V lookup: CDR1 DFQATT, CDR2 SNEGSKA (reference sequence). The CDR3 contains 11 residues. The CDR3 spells CSAPSRFGYTF. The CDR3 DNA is TGCAGTGCTCCGTCGAGGTTTGGCTACACCTTC.

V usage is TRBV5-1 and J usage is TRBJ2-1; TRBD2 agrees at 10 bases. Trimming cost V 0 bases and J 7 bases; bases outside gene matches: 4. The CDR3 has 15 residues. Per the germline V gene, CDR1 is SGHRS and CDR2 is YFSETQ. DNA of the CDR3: TGCGCCAGCAGCTTGGAAGCGGGGGGGTGGAATGAGCAGTTCTTC. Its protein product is CASSLEAGGWNEQFF.

The CDR3 DNA sequence: TGTGCCAGCAGTTACGCGAGACAGGGCTACAATGAGCAGTTCTTC. This gives the protein CASSYARQGYNEQFF. V usage is TRBV6-5 and J usage is TRBJ2-1; 7 bases align to TRBD1. Trimming removed 2 bases from V and 3 bases from J; junction bases left unmatched: 4. CDR3 length: 15 amino acids. From germline, CDR1 is MNHEY and CDR2 SVGAGI.

The CDR3 here is CASSLDLLAFTYEQYF. For the CDR3, the DNA is TGTGCCAGCAGCTTGGATCTGCTAGCGTTCACCTACGAGCAGTACTTC. V and J are TRBV5-4 and TRBJ2-7; the D gene is possibly TRBD2 (6 bases). This CDR3 spans 16 amino acids. Germline CDR1 is SGHNT and CDR2 is YYREEE (reference sequence). The germline V and J ends were trimmed by 0 bases and 2 bases, with 15 bases remaining between them.

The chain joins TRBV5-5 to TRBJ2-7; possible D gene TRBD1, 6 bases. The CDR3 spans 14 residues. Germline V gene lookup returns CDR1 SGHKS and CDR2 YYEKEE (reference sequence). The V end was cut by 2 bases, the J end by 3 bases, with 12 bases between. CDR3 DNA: TGTGCCAGCAGCTTTTCACAGGGCTACTACGAGCAGTACTTC. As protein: CASSFSQGYYEQYF.

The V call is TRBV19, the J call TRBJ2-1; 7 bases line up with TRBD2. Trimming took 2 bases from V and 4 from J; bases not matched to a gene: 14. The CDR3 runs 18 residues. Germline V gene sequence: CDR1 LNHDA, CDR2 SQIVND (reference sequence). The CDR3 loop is CASSIRSGGLAVYNEQFF. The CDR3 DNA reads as TGTGCCAGTAGTATAAGGTCCGGAGGGCTAGCGGTATACAATGAGCAGTTCTTC.

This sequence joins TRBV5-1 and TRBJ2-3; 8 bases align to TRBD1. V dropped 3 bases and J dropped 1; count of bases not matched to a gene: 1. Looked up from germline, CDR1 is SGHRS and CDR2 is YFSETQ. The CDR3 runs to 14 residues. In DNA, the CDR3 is TGCGCCAGCAGCTCGGACAGGGGCACAGATACGCAGTATTTT. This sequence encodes CASSSDRGTDTQYF.

Written as DNA, the CDR3 is TGTGCCAGCAGCGTAGCTGATCGGGACAGCAATTTCGAAGCTTTCTTT. Its protein product is CASSVADRDSNFEAFF. J is TRBJ1-1 and V is TRBV9; 7 bases are a match to TRBD1. This CDR3 comprises 16 residues. V was clipped by 0 bases and J by 8 bases; unmatched bases: 13. The germline CDR1 and CDR2 sequences are SGDLS and YYNGEE.